Here is one TCR beta chain with its context. Its antigen is undetermined. A much larger clone sits a single nucleotide away, making a read error possible. TCRbeta library preparation incorporated unique molecular identifiers. Via MiXCR, TCRdb re-called the PCR reads, giving one row per CDR3 protein. The table shows tens of thousands of distinct CDR3 sequences, with 7.5% to 10% occurring only once. This entry comes from a study of T-cell reconstitution after alpha-beta-depleted transplantation in children. Germline CDR1 is DFQATT and CDR2 is SNEGSKA (reference sequence). Losses at the gene ends were 1 base for V and 0 bases for J; bases not matched to a gene: 3. The CDR3 is 15 amino acids. Study results and limitations: Where some patients showed high TCRbeta diversity at day 60, it came from recipient T cells and thymic progenitors that had survived. Expanded graft clones, several hundred of them, were reportedly the source of alpha-beta T cells about two months after transplant.

V gene TRBV20-1 combines with J gene TRBJ1-5, with 7 bases lining up with TRBD1. This clonotype was sampled from a male patient aged 2 to 9 who had a stem cell transplant for chronic granulomatous disease, so the T cells may come from the graft donor. This sample comprised PBMCs, mostly from graft donor cells, obtained 60 days after TCRalphabeta/CD19-depleted stem cell transplant. As DNA, the CDR3 is TGCAGTGCTAGAGGCAGGGGGTTTAGCAATCAGCCCCAGCATTTT. Its translation: CSARGRGFSNQPQHF.